This T cell receptor (beta chain) emerged from a study of monozygotic twins with inflammatory bowel disease. Overall study results and limits: Twins classed as concordant or discordant showed no difference in repertoire similarity, possibly from limited power.

Germline V gene sequence: CDR1 DFQATT, CDR2 SNEGSKA (reference sequence). The length of the CDR3 is 17 residues. Each of TCRalpha and TCRbeta cDNA went through two nested PCRs, lasting about 15 and 9 cycles. After re-calling the 5' RACE reads, TCRdb lists one entry per CDR3 protein, DNA absent. The sample includes roughly 170,000 distinct CDR3 sequences. Regarding this clonotype: The antigen is unknown.

The sequence came from a human donor with ulcerative colitis or Crohn's disease, or a healthy co-twin of an affected twin (not recorded which). Sequenced: blood. The J gene is TRBJ1-5, the V gene TRBV20-1; TCRdb picks TRBD1, but there is no DNA to check that call. CDR3: CSASRPGVLNSNQPQHF.